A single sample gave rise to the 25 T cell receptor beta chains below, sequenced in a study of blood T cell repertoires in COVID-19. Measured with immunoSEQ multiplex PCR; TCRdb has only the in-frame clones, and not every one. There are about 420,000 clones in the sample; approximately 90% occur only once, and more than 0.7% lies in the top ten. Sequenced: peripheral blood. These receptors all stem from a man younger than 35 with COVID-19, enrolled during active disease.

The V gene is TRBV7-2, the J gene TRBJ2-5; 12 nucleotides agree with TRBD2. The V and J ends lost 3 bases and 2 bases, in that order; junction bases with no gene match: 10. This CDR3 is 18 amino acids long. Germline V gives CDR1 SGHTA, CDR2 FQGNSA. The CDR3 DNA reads TGTGCCAGCAGCTTTCCGCCTAGCGGGAGGGTATTACAAGAGACCCAGTACTTC. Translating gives CASSFPPSGRVLQETQYF. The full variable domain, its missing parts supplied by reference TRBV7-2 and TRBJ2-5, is GAGVSQSPSNKVTEKGKDVELRCDPISGHTALYWYRQSLGQGLEFLIYFQGNSAPDKSGLPSDRFSAERTGGSVSTLTIQRTQQEDSAVYLCASSFPPSGRVLQETQYFGPGTRLLVL.

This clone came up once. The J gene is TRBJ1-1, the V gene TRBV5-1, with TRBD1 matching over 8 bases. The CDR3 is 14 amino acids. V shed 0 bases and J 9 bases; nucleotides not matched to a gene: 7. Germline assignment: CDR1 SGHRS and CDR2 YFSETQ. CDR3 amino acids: CASSLARTGLQAFF. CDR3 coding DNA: TGCGCCAGCAGCTTGGCCCGGACAGGGCTTCAAGCTTTCTTT. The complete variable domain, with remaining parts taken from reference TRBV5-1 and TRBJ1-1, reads KAGVTQTPRYLIKTRGQQVTLSCSPISGHRSVSWYQQTPGQGLQFLFEYFSETQRNKGNFPGRFSGRQFSNSRSEMNVSTLELGDSALYLCASSLARTGLQAFFGQGTRLTVV.

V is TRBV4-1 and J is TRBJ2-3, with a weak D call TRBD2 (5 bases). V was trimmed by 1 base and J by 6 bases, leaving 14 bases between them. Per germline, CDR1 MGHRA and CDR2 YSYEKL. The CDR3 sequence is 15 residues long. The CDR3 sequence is CASSQVGLASDTQYF. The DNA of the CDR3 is TGCGCCAGCAGCCAAGTAGGGCTAGCTTCGGATACGCAGTATTTT.

The CDR3 reads CASSQGTVDTEAFF. DNA of the CDR3: TGTGCCAGCAGCCAAGGGACAGTAGACACTGAAGCTTTCTTT. The chain is built from TRBV7-9 and TRBJ1-1; 7 bases fit TRBD1. This CDR3 is built from 14 residues. Trimming at V came to 5 bases and at J to 3 bases, leaving 6 bases not matched to a gene. The germline V gene encodes CDR1 SEHNR and CDR2 FQNEAQ (reference sequence).

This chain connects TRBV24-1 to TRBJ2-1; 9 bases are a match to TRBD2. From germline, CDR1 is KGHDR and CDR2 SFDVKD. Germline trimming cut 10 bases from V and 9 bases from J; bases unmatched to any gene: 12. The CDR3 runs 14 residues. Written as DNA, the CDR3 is TGTGCCACATCCGGGGCGGGAGGGCGTGGTGAGCAGTTCTTC. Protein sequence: CATSGAGGRGEQFF.

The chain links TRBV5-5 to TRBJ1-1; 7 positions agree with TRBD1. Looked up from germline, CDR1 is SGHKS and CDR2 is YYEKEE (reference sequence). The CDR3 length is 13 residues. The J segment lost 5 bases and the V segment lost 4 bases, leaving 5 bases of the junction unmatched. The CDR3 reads CASSTLTGTEAFF. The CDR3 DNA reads TGTGCCAGCAGCACCCTGACAGGGACTGAAGCTTTCTTT.

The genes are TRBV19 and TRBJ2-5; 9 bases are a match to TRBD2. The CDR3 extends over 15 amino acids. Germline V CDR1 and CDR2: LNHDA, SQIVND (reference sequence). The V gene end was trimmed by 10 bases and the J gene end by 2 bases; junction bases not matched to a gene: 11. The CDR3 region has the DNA TGTGCCACCACCCCGCGGGGGGGCCCTCAAGAGACCCAGTACTTC. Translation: CATTPRGGPQETQYF. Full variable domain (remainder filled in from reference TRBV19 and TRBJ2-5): DGGITQSPKYLFRKEGQNVTLSCEQNLNHDAMYWYRQDPGQGLRLIYYSQIVNDFQKGDIAEGYSVSREKKESFPLTVTSAQKNPTAFYLCATTPRGGPQETQYFGPGTRLLVL.

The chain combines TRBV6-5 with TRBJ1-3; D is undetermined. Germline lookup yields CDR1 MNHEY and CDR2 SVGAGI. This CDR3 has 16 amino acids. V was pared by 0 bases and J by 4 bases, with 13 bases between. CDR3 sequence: CASSYSSPTAGNTIYF. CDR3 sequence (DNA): TGTGCCAGCAGTTACTCGAGCCCTACTGCCGGAAACACCATATATTTT.

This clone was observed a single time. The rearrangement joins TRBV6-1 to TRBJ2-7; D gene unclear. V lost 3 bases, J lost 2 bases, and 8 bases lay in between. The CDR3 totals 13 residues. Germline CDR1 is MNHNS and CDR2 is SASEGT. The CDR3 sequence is CASSETTAYEQYF. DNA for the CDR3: TGTGCCAGCAGTGAGACAACCGCCTACGAGCAGTACTTC.

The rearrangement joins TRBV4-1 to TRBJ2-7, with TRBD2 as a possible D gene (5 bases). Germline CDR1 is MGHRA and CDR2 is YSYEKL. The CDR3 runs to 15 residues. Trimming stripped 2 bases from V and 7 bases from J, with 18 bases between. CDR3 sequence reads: CASSQSASQAPEQYF. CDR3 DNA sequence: TGCGCCAGCAGCCAAAGTGCTAGCCAAGCTCCGGAGCAGTACTTC.

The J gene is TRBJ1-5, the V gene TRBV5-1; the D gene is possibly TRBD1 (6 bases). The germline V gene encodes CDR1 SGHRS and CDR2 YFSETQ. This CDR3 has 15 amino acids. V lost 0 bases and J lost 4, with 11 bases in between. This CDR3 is CASSLAGTRNQPQHF. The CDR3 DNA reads TGCGCCAGCAGCTTGGCCGGGACAAGAAATCAGCCCCAGCATTTT.

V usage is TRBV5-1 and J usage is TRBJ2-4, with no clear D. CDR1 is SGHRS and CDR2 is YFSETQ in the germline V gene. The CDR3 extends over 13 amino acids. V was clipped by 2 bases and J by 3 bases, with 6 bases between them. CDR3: CASSFPGKNIQYF. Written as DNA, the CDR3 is TGCGCCAGCAGCTTCCCAGGCAAAAACATTCAGTACTTC.

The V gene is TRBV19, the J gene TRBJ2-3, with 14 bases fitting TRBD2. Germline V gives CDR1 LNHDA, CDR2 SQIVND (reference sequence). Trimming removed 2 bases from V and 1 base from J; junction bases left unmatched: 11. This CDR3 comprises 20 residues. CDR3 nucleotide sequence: TGTGCCAGTAGTATATCGACTAGCGGGAGGGTTGTGCGCGGCACAGATACGCAGTATTTT. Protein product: CASSISTSGRVVRGTDTQYF.

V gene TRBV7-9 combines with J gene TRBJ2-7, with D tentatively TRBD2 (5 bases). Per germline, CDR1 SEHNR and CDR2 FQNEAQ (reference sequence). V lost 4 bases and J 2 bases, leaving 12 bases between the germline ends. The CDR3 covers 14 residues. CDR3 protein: CASSSPAETYEQYF. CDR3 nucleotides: TGTGCCAGCAGCTCCCCAGCGGAAACCTACGAGCAGTACTTC.

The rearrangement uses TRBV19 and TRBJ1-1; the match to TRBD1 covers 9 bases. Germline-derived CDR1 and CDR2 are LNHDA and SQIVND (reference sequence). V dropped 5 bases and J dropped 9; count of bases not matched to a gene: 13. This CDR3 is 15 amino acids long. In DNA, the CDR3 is TGTGCCAGTAGTCTCCAAGCCCGGGACAGGGTTAAAGCTTTCTTT. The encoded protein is CASSLQARDRVKAFF.

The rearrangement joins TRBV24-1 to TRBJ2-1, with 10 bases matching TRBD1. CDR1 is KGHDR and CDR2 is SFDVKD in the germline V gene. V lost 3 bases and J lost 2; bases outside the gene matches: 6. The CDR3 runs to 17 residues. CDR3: CATSDAAGTGAYNEQFF. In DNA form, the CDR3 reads TGTGCCACCAGTGATGCCGCCGGGACAGGGGCCTACAATGAGCAGTTCTTC.

The CDR3 sequence: CASSCQEPQHF. The CDR3 coding sequence is TGTGCCAGCAGCTGCCAGGAGCCCCAGCATTTT. The gene calls are TRBV7-3 and TRBJ1-5; D remains unclear. Per the germline V gene, CDR1 is SGHTA and CDR2 is FQGTGA. There are 11 residues in the CDR3. The V end lost 4 bases, the J end lost 8 bases, and 6 bases lay between the germline ends.

For the CDR3, the DNA is TGTGCCAGCAGTCTAAACTCCTACGAGCAGTACTTC. Translated: CASSLNSYEQYF. The chain has TRBV9 and TRBJ2-7; D uncertain. Germline lookup yields CDR1 SGDLS and CDR2 YYNGEE. CDR3 length: 12 residues. V lost 5 bases and J 0 bases, leaving 6 bases between the germline ends.

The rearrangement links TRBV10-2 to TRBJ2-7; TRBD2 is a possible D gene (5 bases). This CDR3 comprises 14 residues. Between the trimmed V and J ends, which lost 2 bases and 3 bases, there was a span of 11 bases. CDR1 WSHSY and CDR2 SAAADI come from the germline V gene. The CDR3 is CASSEPRALYEQYF. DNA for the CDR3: TGCGCCAGCAGTGAGCCGAGGGCGCTCTACGAGCAGTACTTC.

CDR3 DNA: TGTGCCAGCAGCCTCCCCGGGGCTGGGGCCAACGTCCTGACTTTC. It translates to CASSLPGAGANVLTF. The rearrangement links TRBV14 to TRBJ2-6; the D gene is possibly TRBD2 (5 bases). Germline V gives CDR1 SGHDN, CDR2 FVKESK. The CDR3 totals 15 residues. Trimming removed 4 bases from V and 2 bases from J, with 9 bases in between.

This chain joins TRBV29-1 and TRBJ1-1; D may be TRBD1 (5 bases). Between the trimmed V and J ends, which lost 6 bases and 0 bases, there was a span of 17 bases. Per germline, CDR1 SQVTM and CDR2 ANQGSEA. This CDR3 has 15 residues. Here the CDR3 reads CSVHTRQTLNTEAFF. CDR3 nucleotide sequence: TGCAGCGTCCACACTCGACAGACTTTGAACACTGAAGCTTTCTTT. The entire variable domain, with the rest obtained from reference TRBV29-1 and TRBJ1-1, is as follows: SAVISQKPSRDICQRGTSLTIQCQVDSQVTMMFWYRQQPGQSLTLIATANQGSEATYESGFVIDKFPISRPNLTFSTLTVSNMSPEDSSIYLCSVHTRQTLNTEAFFGQGTRLTVV.

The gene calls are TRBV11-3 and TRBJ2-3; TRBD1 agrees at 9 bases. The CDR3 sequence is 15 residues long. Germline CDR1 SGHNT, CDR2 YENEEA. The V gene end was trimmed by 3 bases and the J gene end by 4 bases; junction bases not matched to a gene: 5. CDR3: CASSLGTGTADTQYF. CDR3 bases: TGTGCCAGCAGCTTGGGGACAGGGACGGCAGATACGCAGTATTTT.

This chain's CDR3 is CASMEGAKGYTF. CDR3 DNA sequence: TGTGCCAGCATGGAGGGCGCGAAAGGCTACACCTTC. The chain is built from TRBV6-6 and TRBJ1-2, with unresolved D. This CDR3 has 12 residues. CDR1 is MNHNY and CDR2 is SVGAGI in the germline V gene (reference sequence). V was cut by 7 bases and J by 8 bases, with 14 bases left in between.

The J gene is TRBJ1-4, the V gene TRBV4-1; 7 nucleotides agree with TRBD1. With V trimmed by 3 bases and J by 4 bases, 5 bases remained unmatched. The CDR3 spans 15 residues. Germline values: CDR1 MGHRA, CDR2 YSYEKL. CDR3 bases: TGCGCCAGCAGCCAGACAGGGTTGGGTAATGAAAAACTGTTTTTT. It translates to CASSQTGLGNEKLFF.

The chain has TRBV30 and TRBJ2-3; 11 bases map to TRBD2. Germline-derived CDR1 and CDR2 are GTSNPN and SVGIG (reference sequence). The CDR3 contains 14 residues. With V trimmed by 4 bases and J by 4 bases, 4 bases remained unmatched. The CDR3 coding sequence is TGTGCCTGGACTAGCGGGAGGTCCGCAGATACGCAGTATTTT. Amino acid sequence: CAWTSGRSADTQYF.